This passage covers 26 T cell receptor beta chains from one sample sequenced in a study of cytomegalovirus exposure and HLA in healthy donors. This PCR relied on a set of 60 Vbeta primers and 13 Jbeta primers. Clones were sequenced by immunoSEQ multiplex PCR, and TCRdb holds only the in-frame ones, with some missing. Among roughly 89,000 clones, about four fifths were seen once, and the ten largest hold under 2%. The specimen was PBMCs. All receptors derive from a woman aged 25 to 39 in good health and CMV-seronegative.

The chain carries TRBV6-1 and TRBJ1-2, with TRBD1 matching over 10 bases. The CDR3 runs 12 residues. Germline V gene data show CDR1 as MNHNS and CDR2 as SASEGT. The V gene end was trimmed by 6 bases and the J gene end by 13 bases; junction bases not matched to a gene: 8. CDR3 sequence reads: CASRTRDRGGTF. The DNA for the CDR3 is TGTGCCAGCAGAACCCGGGACAGGGGCGGCACCTTC.

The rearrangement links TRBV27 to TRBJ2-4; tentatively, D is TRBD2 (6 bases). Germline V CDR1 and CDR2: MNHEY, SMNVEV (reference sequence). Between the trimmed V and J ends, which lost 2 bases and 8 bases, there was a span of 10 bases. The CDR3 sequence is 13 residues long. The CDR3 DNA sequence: TGTGCCAGCAGTTTAACGGGAGTGGACATTCAGTACTTC. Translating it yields CASSLTGVDIQYF.

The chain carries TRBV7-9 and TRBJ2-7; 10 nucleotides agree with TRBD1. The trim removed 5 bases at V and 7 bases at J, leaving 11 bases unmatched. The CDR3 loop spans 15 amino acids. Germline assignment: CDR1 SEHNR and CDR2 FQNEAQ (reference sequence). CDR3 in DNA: TGTGCCAGCAGCGCCTTGGGACAGGGGTTGAGGGAGCAGTACTTC. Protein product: CASSALGQGLREQYF.

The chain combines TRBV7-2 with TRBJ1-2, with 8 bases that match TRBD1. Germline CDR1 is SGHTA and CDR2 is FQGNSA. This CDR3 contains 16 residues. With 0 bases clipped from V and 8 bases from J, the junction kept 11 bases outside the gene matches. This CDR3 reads CASSLAPTTGGQGYTF. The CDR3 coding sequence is TGTGCCAGCAGCTTAGCTCCCACTACAGGGGGTCAGGGCTACACCTTC.

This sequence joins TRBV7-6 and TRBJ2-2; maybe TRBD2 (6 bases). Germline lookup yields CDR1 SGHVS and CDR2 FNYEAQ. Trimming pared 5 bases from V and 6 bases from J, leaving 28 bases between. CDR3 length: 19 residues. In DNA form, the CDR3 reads TGTGCCAGCAGCCTCCCCGCGGGAACAGGTCGGGATACCTCCGGGGAGCTGTTTTTT. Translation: CASSLPAGTGRDTSGELFF.

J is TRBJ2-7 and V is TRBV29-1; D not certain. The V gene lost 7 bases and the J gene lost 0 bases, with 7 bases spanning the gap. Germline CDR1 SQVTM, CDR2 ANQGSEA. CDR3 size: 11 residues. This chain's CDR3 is CSASISYEQYF. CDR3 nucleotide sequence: TGCAGCGCCAGTATCTCCTACGAGCAGTACTTC.

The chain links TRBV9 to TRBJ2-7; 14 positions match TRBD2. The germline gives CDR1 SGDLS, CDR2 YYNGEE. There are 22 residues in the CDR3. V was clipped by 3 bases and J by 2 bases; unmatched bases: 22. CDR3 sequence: CASSGPHHPGGTSGRSPYEQYF. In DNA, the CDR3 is TGTGCCAGCAGCGGCCCTCACCATCCCGGAGGGACTAGCGGGAGAAGCCCCTACGAGCAGTACTTC.

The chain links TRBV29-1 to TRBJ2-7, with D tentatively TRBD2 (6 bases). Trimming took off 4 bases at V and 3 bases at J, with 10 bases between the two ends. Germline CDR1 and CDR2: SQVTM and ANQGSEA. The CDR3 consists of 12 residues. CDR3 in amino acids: CSVGRGNYEQYF. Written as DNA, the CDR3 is TGCAGCGTTGGGCGGGGAAACTACGAGCAGTACTTC.

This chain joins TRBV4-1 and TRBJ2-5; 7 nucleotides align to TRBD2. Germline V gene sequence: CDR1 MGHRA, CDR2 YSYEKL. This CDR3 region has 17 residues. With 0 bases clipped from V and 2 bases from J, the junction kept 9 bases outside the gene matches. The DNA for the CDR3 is TGCGCCAGCAGCCAAGATCCGGCGGGAGCCCAACAAGAGACCCAGTACTTC. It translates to CASSQDPAGAQQETQYF.

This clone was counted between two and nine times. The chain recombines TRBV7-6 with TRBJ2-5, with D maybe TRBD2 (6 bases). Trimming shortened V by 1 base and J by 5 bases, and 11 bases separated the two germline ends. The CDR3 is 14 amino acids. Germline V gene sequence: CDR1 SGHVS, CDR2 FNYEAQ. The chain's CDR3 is CASSLGGGPETQYF. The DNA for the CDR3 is TGTGCCAGCAGCTTAGGAGGAGGGCCGGAGACCCAGTACTTC.

Written as DNA, the CDR3 is TGTGCCTGGAGCGCCGCGGGACTAGCGGGAGTCGATACGCAGTATTTT. Protein product: CAWSAAGLAGVDTQYF. The chain couples TRBV30 to TRBJ2-3, with 14 bases aligning to TRBD2. The CDR3 runs 16 residues. V trimming: 3 bases; J trimming: 6 bases; junction bases outside the gene matches: 8. The germline V gene has CDR1 GTSNPN and CDR2 SVGIG (reference sequence).

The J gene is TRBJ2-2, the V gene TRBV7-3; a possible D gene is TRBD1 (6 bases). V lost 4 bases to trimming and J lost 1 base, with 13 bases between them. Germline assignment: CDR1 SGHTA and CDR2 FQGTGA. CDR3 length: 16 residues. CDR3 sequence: CASSYTGTQNTGELFF. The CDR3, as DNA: TGTGCCAGCAGCTACACCGGGACACAGAACACCGGGGAGCTGTTTTTT.

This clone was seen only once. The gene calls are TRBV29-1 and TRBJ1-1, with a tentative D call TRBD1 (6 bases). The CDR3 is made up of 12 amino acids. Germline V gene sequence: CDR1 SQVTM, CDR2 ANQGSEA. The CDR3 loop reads CRAAGAGAEAFF. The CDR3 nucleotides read TGCAGGGCTGCTGGGGCAGGGGCTGAAGCTTTCTTT.

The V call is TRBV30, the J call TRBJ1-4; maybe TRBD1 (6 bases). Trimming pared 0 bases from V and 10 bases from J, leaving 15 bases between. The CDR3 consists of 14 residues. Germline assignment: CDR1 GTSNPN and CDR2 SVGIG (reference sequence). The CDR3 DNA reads TGTGCCTGGAGTGTACGGGACAAAGACGGAAAACTGTTTTTT. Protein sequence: CAWSVRDKDGKLFF.

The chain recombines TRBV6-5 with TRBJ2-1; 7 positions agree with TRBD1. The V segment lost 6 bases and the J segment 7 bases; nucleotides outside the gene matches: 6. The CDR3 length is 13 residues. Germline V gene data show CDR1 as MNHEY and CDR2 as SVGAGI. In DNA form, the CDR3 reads TGTGCCAGCAGCCGAGACAGGGTGAATGAGCAGTTCTTC. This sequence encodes CASSRDRVNEQFF.

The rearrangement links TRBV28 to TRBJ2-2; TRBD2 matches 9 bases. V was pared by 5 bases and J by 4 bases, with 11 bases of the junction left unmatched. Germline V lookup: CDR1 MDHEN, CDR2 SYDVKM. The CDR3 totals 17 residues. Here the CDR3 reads CASSIPVAGVITGELFF. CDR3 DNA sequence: TGTGCCAGCAGTATCCCCGTAGCGGGAGTAATCACCGGGGAGCTGTTTTTT.

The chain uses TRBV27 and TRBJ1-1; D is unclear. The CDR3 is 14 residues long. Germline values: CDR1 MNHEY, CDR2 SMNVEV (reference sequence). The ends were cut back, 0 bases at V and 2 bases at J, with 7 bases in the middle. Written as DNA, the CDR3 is TGTGCCAGCAGTTTATCGAGAACCAACACTGAAGCTTTCTTT. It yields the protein CASSLSRTNTEAFF.

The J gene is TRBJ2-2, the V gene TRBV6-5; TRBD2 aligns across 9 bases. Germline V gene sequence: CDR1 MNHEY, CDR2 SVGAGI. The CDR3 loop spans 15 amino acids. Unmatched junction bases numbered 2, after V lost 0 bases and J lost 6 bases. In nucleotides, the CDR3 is TGTGCCAGCAGTTACTCGAGCGGGAGGCCCGGGGAGCTGTTTTTT. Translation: CASSYSSGRPGELFF.

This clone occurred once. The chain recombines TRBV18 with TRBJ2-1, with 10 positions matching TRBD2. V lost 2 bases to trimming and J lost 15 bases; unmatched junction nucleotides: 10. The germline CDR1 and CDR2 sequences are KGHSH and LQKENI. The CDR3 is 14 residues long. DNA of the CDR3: TGTGCCAGCTCACCAGGGGCCCAGCGGGAGGGGACGTTCTTC. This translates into CASSPGAQREGTFF.

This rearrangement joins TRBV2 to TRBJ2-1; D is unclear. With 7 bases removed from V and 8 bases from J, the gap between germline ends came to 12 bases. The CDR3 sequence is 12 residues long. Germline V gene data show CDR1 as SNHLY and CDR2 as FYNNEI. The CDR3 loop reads CASTRVNHEQFF. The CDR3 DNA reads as TGTGCCAGCACTCGGGTGAATCATGAGCAGTTCTTC.

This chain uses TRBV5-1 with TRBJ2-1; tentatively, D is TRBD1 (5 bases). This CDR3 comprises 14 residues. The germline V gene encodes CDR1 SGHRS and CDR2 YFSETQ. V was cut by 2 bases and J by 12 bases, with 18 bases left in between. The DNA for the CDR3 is TGCGCCAGCAGCTTCGGACACGATTCTACCGGGCAGTTCTTC. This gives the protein CASSFGHDSTGQFF.

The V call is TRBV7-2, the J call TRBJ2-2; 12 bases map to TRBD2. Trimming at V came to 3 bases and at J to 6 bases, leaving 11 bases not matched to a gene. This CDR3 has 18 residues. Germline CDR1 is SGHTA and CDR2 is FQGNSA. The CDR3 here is CASSFPTSGSGVAGELFF. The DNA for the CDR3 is TGTGCCAGCAGCTTCCCGACTAGCGGGAGCGGGGTGGCCGGGGAGCTGTTTTTT. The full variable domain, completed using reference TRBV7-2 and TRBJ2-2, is GAGVSQSPSNKVTEKGKDVELRCDPISGHTALYWYRQSLGQGLEFLIYFQGNSAPDKSGLPSDRFSAERTGGSVSTLTIQRTQQEDSAVYLCASSFPTSGSGVAGELFFGEGSRLTVL.

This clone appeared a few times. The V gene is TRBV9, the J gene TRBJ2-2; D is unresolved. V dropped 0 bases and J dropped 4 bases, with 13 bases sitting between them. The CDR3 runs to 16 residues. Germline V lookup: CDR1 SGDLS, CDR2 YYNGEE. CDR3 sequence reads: CASSVGPLSGTGELFF. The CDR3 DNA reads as TGTGCCAGCAGCGTAGGGCCTCTCTCGGGCACCGGGGAGCTGTTTTTT.

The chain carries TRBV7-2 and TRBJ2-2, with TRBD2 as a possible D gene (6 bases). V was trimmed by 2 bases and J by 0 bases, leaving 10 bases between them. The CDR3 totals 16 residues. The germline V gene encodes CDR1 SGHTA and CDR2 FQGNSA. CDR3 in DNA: TGTGCCAGCAGCTTACAGGCGGGGTCGAACACCGGGGAGCTGTTTTTT. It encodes CASSLQAGSNTGELFF.

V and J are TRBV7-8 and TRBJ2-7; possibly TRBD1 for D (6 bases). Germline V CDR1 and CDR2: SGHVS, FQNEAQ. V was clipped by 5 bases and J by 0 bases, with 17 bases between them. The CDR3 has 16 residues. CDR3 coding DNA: TGTGCCAGCAGCCCACTTAGGACAGTGAGCTCCTACGAGCAGTACTTC. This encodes CASSPLRTVSSYEQYF.

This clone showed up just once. The CDR3 DNA reads as TGTGCCAGCAGCAAAGACAGGGGTGGAGAAAAACTGTTTTTT. Residues: CASSKDRGGEKLFF. This chain links TRBV11-2 with TRBJ1-4, with TRBD1 matching over 8 bases. J was trimmed by 8 bases and V by 5 bases; bases with no gene match: 7. The CDR3 loop spans 14 amino acids. Germline CDR1 and CDR2: SGHAT and FQNNGV.